This T cell receptor beta chain is from a study of blood T cell repertoires in COVID-19. This CDR3 is built from 13 residues. The V gene end was trimmed by 5 bases and the J gene end by 7 bases; junction bases not matched to a gene: 7. Germline V gene sequence: CDR1 MNHEY, CDR2 SVGAGI. The table came from immunoSEQ multiplex PCR; TCRdb's copy has only in-frame clones and leaves some out. Among 28,000 or so clones listed, 88% were seen once. V and J are TRBV6-5 and TRBJ1-1; TRBD1 agrees at 7 bases. The specimen sequenced was peripheral blood. The sequence derives from a woman aged 45-60 years with active COVID-19. DNA of the CDR3: TGTGCCAGCAGTCCTAGGAGGACAGGTGAAGCTTTCTTT. Its translation: CASSPRRTGEAFF.